One and the same sample provided the 2 T cell receptor beta chains below, sequenced in a study of T-cell reconstitution after alpha-beta-depleted transplantation in children. It was with unique molecular identifiers that the TCRbeta library was prepared. TCRdb processed the PCR reads anew with MiXCR; each CDR3 protein has one entry. This table has around 450,000 distinct CDR3 sequences, over 9.5% appearing once. Sample: PBMCs, taken before TCRalphabeta/CD19-depleted stem cell transplant. These receptors originate from a child aged 2-15 years with inherited bone marrow failure, due to receive a stem cell transplant.

This clonotype was counted at least ten times. This chain connects TRBV6-6 to TRBJ1-1; tentative D call: TRBD1 (6 bases). Trimming left V 5 bases short and J 5 bases short, with 12 bases between. The germline gives CDR1 MNHNY, CDR2 SVGAGI (reference sequence). The CDR3 extends over 13 amino acids. In DNA form, the CDR3 reads TGTGCCAGCAGTATTTCAGGGGAAACTGAAGCTTTCTTT. This gives the protein CASSISGETEAFF.

This clonotype was seen more than once but under ten times. CDR3 protein: CSARDPQGSLPIYGYTF. DNA for the CDR3: TGCAGTGCTAGAGATCCACAGGGGTCCTTACCTATTTATGGCTACACCTTC. V is TRBV20-1 and J is TRBJ1-2, with 7 nucleotides matching TRBD1. The germline V gene has CDR1 DFQATT and CDR2 SNEGSKA (reference sequence). With V trimmed by 0 bases and J by 5 bases, 15 bases remained unmatched. The CDR3 runs to 17 residues.